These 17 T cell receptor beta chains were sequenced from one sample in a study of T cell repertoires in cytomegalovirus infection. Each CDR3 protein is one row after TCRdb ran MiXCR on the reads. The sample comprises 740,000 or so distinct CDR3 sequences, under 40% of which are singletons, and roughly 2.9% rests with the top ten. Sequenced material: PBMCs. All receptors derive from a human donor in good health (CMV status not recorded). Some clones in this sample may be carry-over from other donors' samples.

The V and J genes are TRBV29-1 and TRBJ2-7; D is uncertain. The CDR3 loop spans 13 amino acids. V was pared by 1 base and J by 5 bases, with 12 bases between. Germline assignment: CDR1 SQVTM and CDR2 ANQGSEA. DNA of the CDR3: TGCAGCGTTGAAGGAAATGCCCTTGACGAGCAGTACTTC. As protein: CSVEGNALDEQYF.

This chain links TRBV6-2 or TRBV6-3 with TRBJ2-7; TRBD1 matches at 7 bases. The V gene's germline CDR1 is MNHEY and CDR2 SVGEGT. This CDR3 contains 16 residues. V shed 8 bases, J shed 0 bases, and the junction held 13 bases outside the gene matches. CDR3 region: CASQPGQAQDSYEQYF. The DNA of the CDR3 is TGTGCCAGCCAACCCGGACAGGCGCAAGACTCCTACGAGCAGTACTTC.

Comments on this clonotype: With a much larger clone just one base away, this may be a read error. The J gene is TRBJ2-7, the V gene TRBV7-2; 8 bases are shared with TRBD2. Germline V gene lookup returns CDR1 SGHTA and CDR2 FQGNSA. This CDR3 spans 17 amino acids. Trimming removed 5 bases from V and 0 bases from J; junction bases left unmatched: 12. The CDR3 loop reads CASSHRRGGRISYEQYF. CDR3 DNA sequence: TGTGCCAGCAGCCACAGACGGGGGGGGCGTATCTCCTACGAGCAGTACTTC.

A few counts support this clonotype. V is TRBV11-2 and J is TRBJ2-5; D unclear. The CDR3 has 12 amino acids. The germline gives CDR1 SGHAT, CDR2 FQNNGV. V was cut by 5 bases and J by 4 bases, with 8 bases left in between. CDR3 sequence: CASSTLVETQYF. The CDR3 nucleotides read TGTGCCAGCAGCACACTGGTAGAGACCCAGTACTTC.

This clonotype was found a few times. CDR3 region: CASKTPGTEAFF. The DNA for the CDR3 is TGTGCCAGCAAAACCCCTGGGACTGAAGCTTTCTTT. The rearrangement joins TRBV28 to TRBJ1-1; no clear D. The V gene lost 7 bases and the J gene lost 5 bases, with 11 bases spanning the gap. The CDR3 totals 12 residues. Germline assignment: CDR1 MDHEN and CDR2 SYDVKM.

The CDR3 is CASSPFAGPRNTEAFF. CDR3 nucleotides: TGTGCCAGCAGCCCCTTTGCGGGACCCCGGAACACTGAAGCTTTCTTT. V usage is TRBV7-3 and J usage is TRBJ1-1, with D possibly matching TRBD1 (5 bases). This CDR3 region has 16 residues. Trimming shortened V by 5 bases and J by 1 base, and 17 bases separated the two germline ends. CDR1 is SGHTA and CDR2 is FQGTGA in the germline V gene.

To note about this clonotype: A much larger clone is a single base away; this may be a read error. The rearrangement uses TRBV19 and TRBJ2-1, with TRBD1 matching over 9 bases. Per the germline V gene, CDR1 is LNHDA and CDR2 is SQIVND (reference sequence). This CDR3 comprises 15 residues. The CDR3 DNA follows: TGTGCCAGTAGTAGATCCGGGACAGGGTTAAATGAGCAGTCCTTC. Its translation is CASSRSGTGLNEQSF.

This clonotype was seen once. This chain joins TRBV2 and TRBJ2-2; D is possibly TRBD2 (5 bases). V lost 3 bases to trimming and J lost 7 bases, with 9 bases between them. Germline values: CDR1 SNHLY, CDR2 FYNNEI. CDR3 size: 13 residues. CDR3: CASSDSVSGELFF. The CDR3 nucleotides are TGTGCCAGCAGTGATAGCGTTAGCGGGGAGCTGTTTTTT.

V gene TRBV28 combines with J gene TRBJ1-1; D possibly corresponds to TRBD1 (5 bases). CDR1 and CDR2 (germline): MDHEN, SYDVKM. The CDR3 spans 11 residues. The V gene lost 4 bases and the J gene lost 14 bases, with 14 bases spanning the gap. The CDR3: CASSSDPQAFF. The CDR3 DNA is TGTGCCAGCAGTTCGGACCCACAGGCCTTCTTT.

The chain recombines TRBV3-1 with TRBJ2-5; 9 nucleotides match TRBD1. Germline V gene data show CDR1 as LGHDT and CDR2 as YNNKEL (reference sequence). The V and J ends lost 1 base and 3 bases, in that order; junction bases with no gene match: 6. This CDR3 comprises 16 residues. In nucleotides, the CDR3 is TGTGCCAGCAGCCAAGTGTGGGGGACAGGGAAAGAGACCCAGTACTTC. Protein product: CASSQVWGTGKETQYF.

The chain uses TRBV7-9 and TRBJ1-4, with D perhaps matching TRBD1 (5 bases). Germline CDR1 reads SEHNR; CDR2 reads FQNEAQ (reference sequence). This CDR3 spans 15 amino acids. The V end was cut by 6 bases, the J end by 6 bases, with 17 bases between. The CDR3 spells CASRKGPTTDEKLFF. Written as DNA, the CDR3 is TGTGCCAGCAGAAAGGGACCAACAACGGATGAAAAACTGTTTTTT.

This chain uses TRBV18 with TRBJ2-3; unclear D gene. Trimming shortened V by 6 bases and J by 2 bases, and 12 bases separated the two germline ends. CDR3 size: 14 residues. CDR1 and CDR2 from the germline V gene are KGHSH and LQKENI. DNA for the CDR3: TGTGCCAGCTCTCCCCATCGATACACAGATACGCAGTATTTT. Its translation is CASSPHRYTDTQYF.

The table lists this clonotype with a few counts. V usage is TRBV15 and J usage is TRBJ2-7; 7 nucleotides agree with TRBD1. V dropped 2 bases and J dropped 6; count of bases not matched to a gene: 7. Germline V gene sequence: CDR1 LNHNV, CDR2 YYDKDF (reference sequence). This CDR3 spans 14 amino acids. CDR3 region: CATSRPTGVGEQYF. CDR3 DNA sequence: TGTGCCACCAGCAGACCAACAGGGGTTGGCGAGCAGTACTTC.

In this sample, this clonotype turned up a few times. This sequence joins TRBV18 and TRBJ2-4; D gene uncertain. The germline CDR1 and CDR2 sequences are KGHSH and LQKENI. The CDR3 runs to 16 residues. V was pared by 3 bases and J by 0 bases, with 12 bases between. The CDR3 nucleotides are TGTGCCAGCTCACCGGCTCAGCTACTAGCCAAAAACATTCAGTACTTC. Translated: CASSPAQLLAKNIQYF.

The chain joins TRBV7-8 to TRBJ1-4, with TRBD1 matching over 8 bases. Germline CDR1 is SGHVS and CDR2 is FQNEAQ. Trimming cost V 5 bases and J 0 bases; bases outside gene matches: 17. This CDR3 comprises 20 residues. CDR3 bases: TGTGCCAGCAGCGCAGACGGACAGGGTGGGGGCTCCGCAACTAATGAAAAACTGTTTTTT. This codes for CASSADGQGGGSATNEKLFF.

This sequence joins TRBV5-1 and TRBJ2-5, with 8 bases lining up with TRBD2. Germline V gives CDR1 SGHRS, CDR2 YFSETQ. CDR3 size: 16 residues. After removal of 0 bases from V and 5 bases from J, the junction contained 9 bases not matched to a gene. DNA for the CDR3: TGCGCCAGCAGCTTGGCCACAGCGGGAGCTTTGGAGACCCAGTACTTC. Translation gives CASSLATAGALETQYF.

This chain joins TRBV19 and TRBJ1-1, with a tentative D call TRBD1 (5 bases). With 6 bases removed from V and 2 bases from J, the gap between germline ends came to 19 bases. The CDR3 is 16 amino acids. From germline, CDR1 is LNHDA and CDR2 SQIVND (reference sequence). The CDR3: CASSDRAGPGNTEAFF. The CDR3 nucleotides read TGTGCCAGTAGCGACCGGGCAGGGCCGGGCAACACTGAAGCTTTCTTT.